This T cell receptor (beta chain) was sequenced for a study of neoadjuvant anti-PD-1 for oral cavity cancer. The overall study: Most patients had three to four biweekly doses of 3 mg/kg nivolumab before resection.

In the case of this clone: Its matching antigen is unknown.

The study's findings and limits: Higher pretreatment Treg/Th17 ratios tracked higher pretreatment blood clonality.

Libraries were prepared by immunoSEQ multiplex PCR; TCRdb keeps only in-frame clonotypes and omits some of them. Of fewer than 20,000 clones in the sample, roughly 62% are singletons; the top ten hold about 3%. This material consisted of PBMCs, taken before nivolumab (anti-PD-1) treatment. The receptor comes from a person aged 40 to 85 with oral cavity squamous cell carcinoma.

CDR3 nucleotides: TGTGCCAGCAGCCAGCTAGCGGGAGGCGAGCAGTACTTC. Translating gives CASSQLAGGEQYF. The chain carries TRBV7-2 and TRBJ2-7; 11 positions match TRBD2. CDR3 length: 13 amino acids. With V trimmed by 5 bases and J by 6 bases, 3 bases remained unmatched. CDR1 is SGHTA and CDR2 is FQGNSA in the germline V gene.